The 4 T cell receptor beta chains reported below all come from one sample, sequenced in a study of regulatory T cells in long-lasting Graves disease. Researchers made TCR beta libraries by using iRepertoire HTBI primers and running Arm-PCR on CDR3 regions. TCRdb re-analysed the multiplex PCR reads in MiXCR, keeping a single row per CDR3 protein. The data show 300,000 to 350,000 distinct CDR3 sequences, less than 20% seen once. As to time point: persistent/refractory GD, antithyroid drugs over 5 years with positive TRAb. After RNA was extracted from PBMCs, the TCR library was made from it. The material was peripheral blood mononuclear cells (PBMCs), obtained when the disease was refractory, from a patient treated with antithyroid drugs. These TCRs come from a female donor with Graves disease.

This clonotype was seen at least ten times. The chain recombines TRBV4-1 with TRBJ1-2; D is uncertain. The CDR3 extends over 14 amino acids. Germline values: CDR1 MGHRA, CDR2 YSYEKL. The V and J ends lost 1 base and 3 bases respectively, with 9 bases between them. CDR3 amino acids: CASSQAERDYGYTF. CDR3 DNA: TGCGCCAGCAGCCAAGCGGAACGGGACTATGGCTACACCTTC.

In its sample, this clonotype was seen many times. This clone may be a read error of a much larger clone one base away. The chain couples TRBV28 to TRBJ1-2; D ambiguous. The CDR3 has 12 residues. Germline-derived CDR1 and CDR2 are MDHEN and SYDVKM. The V end was cut by 6 bases, the J end by 1 base, with 6 bases between. DNA for the CDR3: TGTGCCAGCAGCAGGATTAACTATGGCTACACCTTC. This encodes CASSRINYGYTF.

The chain has TRBV3-1 and TRBJ2-2, with 8 bases that match TRBD1. CDR3 size: 16 residues. The germline V gene encodes CDR1 LGHDT and CDR2 YNNKEL (reference sequence). Germline trimming cut 4 bases from V and 4 bases from J; bases unmatched to any gene: 8. The CDR3 DNA sequence: TGTGCCAGCAGCCCCCCCGGACAGGGTGGCACCGGGGAGCTGTTTTTT. Translating it yields CASSPPGQGGTGELFF.

This clonotype has a handful of counts. The V and J genes are TRBV20-1 and TRBJ2-7, with 13 nucleotides matching TRBD2. Germline V lookup: CDR1 DFQATT, CDR2 SNEGSKA (reference sequence). The length of the CDR3 is 15 residues. The J segment lost 6 bases and the V segment lost 1 base, leaving 6 bases of the junction unmatched. The CDR3 reads CSARVVLAGGLEQYF. The CDR3 nucleotides are TGCAGTGCTAGAGTTGTACTAGCGGGAGGGCTCGAGCAGTACTTC.